A single sample gave rise to the 28 T cell receptor beta chains below, sequenced in a study of blood T cell repertoires in COVID-19. Assay used: immunoSEQ multiplex PCR; TCRdb lists only in-frame clones, some missing. This table holds around 190,000 clones, around 89% found once. Source material: peripheral blood. These receptors were obtained from a human donor in a cohort sampled during active COVID-19.

The chain links TRBV28 to TRBJ2-1; tentative D call: TRBD2 (6 bases). Germline assignment: CDR1 MDHEN and CDR2 SYDVKM. The V end was cut by 9 bases, the J end by 4 bases, with 10 bases between. The CDR3 sequence is 12 residues long. CDR3 region: CASSGSYNEQFF. The CDR3 DNA sequence: TGTGCCAGTAGCGGAAGTTACAATGAGCAGTTCTTC.

This clone was picked up one time. V is TRBV18 and J is TRBJ2-7, with a tentative D call TRBD2 (5 bases). Between the trimmed V and J ends, which lost 0 bases and 3 bases, there was a span of 6 bases. Germline values: CDR1 KGHSH, CDR2 LQKENI. There are 13 residues in the CDR3. CDR3: CASSPPAGYEQYF. CDR3 DNA sequence: TGTGCCAGCTCACCACCTGCGGGCTACGAGCAGTACTTC.

The rearrangement links TRBV5-4 to TRBJ1-1; D unresolved. Germline loops: CDR1 SGHNT, CDR2 YYREEE (reference sequence). V lost 3 bases and J 1 base, leaving 7 bases between the germline ends. This CDR3 has 13 amino acids. The CDR3 here is CASSSQQNTEAFF. The CDR3 DNA sequence: TGTGCCAGCAGCTCCCAACAGAACACTGAAGCTTTCTTT.

V gene TRBV5-1 combines with J gene TRBJ2-4; 10 nucleotides line up with TRBD1. J lost 5 bases, V lost 4 bases, and 3 bases had no gene match. The CDR3 has 14 residues. The germline V gene encodes CDR1 SGHRS and CDR2 YFSETQ. Here the CDR3 reads CASSGTGEENIQYF. In DNA form, the CDR3 reads TGCGCCAGCAGCGGGACAGGGGAAGAAAACATTCAGTACTTC.

The J gene is TRBJ1-4, the V gene TRBV5-1; 8 nucleotides agree with TRBD1. V lost 5 bases, J lost 5 bases, and 14 bases stayed unmatched. The CDR3 is made up of 17 amino acids. Germline V CDR1 and CDR2: SGHRS, YFSETQ. In DNA, the CDR3 is TGCGCCAGCAGTTTAAACAGGGGGTCGGCGCCCAATGAAAAACTGTTTTTT. It is translated as CASSLNRGSAPNEKLFF. The complete variable domain, with remaining parts taken from reference TRBV5-1 and TRBJ1-4, reads KAGVTQTPRYLIKTRGQQVTLSCSPISGHRSVSWYQQTPGQGLQFLFEYFSETQRNKGNFPGRFSGRQFSNSRSEMNVSTLELGDSALYLCASSLNRGSAPNEKLFFGSGTQLSVL.

The chain uses TRBV6-5 and TRBJ2-2; D remains unclear. V dropped 2 bases and J dropped 6 bases, with 10 bases sitting between them. Germline V gene lookup returns CDR1 MNHEY and CDR2 SVGAGI. The CDR3 runs 14 residues. The CDR3 protein is CASSYAIVPGELFF. Written as DNA, the CDR3 is TGTGCCAGCAGTTACGCGATCGTTCCCGGGGAGCTGTTTTTT.

Note on this clone: At the DNA level, this CDR3 is encoded by other sequences in the same sample as well. The V and J genes are TRBV19 and TRBJ1-1; D gene ambiguous. The CDR3 covers 13 residues. Looked up from germline, CDR1 is LNHDA and CDR2 is SQIVND (reference sequence). Trimming pared 2 bases from V and 1 base from J, leaving 5 bases between. This CDR3 is CASSITGNTEAFF. As DNA, the CDR3 is TGTGCCAGTAGTATAACGGGGAACACTGAAGCTTTCTTT. The full variable domain, rest sourced from reference TRBV19 and TRBJ1-1, is DGGITQSPKYLFRKEGQNVTLSCEQNLNHDAMYWYRQDPGQGLRLIYYSQIVNDFQKGDIAEGYSVSREKKESFPLTVTSAQKNPTAFYLCASSITGNTEAFFGQGTRLTVV.

Written as DNA, the CDR3 is TGTGCCAGCAGCTTAGTGTCTAGCGGGGGTGCATCCGGGGAGCTGTTTTTT. Residues: CASSLVSSGGASGELFF. The J gene is TRBJ2-2, the V gene TRBV7-8, with 10 bases aligning to TRBD2. V trimming: 1 base; J trimming: 6 bases; junction bases outside the gene matches: 8. This CDR3 spans 17 amino acids. Germline values: CDR1 SGHVS, CDR2 FQNEAQ.

The rearrangement uses TRBV19 and TRBJ1-5; possible D gene TRBD1, 6 bases. The V end was cut by 8 bases, the J end by 5 bases, with 13 bases between. CDR1 and CDR2 (germline): LNHDA, SQIVND (reference sequence). The CDR3 runs 13 residues. CDR3 amino acids: CASSQGSHQPQHF. The CDR3 DNA reads as TGTGCCAGTTCACAGGGTTCACATCAGCCCCAGCATTTT.

The CDR3 spells CASSLEGQSGELFF. CDR3 sequence (DNA): TGTGCCAGCAGCTTAGAAGGACAGTCCGGGGAGCTGTTTTTT. V is TRBV7-9 and J is TRBJ2-2; the D gene is possibly TRBD1 (6 bases). The germline V gene encodes CDR1 SEHNR and CDR2 FQNEAQ (reference sequence). This CDR3 spans 14 amino acids. V dropped 1 base and J dropped 6 bases, with 9 bases sitting between them.

V and J are TRBV7-9 and TRBJ1-4; 7 bases are shared with TRBD1. Germline values: CDR1 SEHNR, CDR2 FQNEAQ (reference sequence). The trim removed 3 bases at V and 7 bases at J, leaving 11 bases unmatched. CDR3 length equals 16 residues. CDR3 DNA sequence: TGTGCCAGCAGCTTCCTACAGGGGAAGAATTTTGAAAAACTGTTTTTT. Protein product: CASSFLQGKNFEKLFF. Based on the CDR3 plus reference TRBV7-9 and TRBJ1-4, the full variable domain is DTGVSQNPRHKITKRGQNVTFRCDPISEHNRLYWYRQTLGQGPEFLTYFQNEAQLEKSRLLSDRFSAERPKGSFSTLEIQRTEQGDSAMYLCASSFLQGKNFEKLFFGSGTQLSVL.

The gene calls are TRBV9 and TRBJ2-5; D is possibly TRBD1 (6 bases). Trimming pared 2 bases from V and 1 base from J, leaving 12 bases between. The CDR3 runs 15 residues. Germline V CDR1 and CDR2: SGDLS, YYNGEE. The CDR3 spells CASSVDQGGQETQYF. CDR3 in DNA: TGTGCCAGCAGCGTTGATCAAGGGGGCCAAGAGACCCAGTACTTC.

The chain is built from TRBV6-2 or TRBV6-3 and TRBJ2-7; 10 positions agree with TRBD1. The CDR3 loop spans 15 amino acids. V was clipped by 6 bases and J by 1 base; unmatched bases: 6. Per germline, CDR1 MNHEY and CDR2 SVGEGT. CDR3 DNA sequence: TGTGCCAGCAGCCTAGACAGGGGGCTTTCCTACGAGCAGTACTTC. Translated, it gives CASSLDRGLSYEQYF.

J is TRBJ2-5 and V is TRBV20-1, with D possibly being TRBD2 (6 bases). The ends were cut back, 3 bases at V and 5 bases at J, with 19 bases in the middle. The CDR3 runs to 15 residues. In germline, CDR1 is DFQATT, CDR2 SNEGSKA (reference sequence). For the CDR3, the DNA is TGCAGTGCTAGTTGGTTAGCGGTTCCGGAGGAGACCCAGTACTTC. Its protein is CSASWLAVPEETQYF.

The CDR3 sequence: CASSPTGVQLIKETQYF. DNA of the CDR3: TGTGCCAGCAGTCCAACAGGGGTCCAACTCATCAAAGAGACCCAGTACTTC. The chain employs TRBV27 and TRBJ2-5, with 7 bases matching TRBD1. V shed 5 bases and J 3 bases; nucleotides not matched to a gene: 15. This CDR3 has 17 residues. The germline V gene has CDR1 MNHEY and CDR2 SMNVEV (reference sequence).

The chain combines TRBV20-1 with TRBJ1-1; D ambiguous. Germline CDR1 DFQATT, CDR2 SNEGSKA (reference sequence). The CDR3 totals 11 residues. Trimming pared 5 bases from V and 6 bases from J, leaving 10 bases between. This chain's CDR3 is CSALTYSEAFF. As DNA, the CDR3 is TGCAGTGCTCTGACTTACTCTGAAGCTTTCTTT.

The chain employs TRBV7-9 and TRBJ1-1; a weak D match, TRBD1 (6 bases). The CDR3 spans 16 residues. Germline CDR1 SEHNR, CDR2 FQNEAQ (reference sequence). V was clipped by 1 base and J by 1 base, with 13 bases between them. CDR3 region: CASSLGRQVQNTEAFF. The CDR3, as DNA: TGTGCCAGCAGCTTAGGCCGACAGGTACAGAACACTGAAGCTTTCTTT.

The gene calls are TRBV6-2 or TRBV6-3 and TRBJ2-7; D is ambiguous. V dropped 0 bases and J dropped 7 bases, with 10 bases sitting between them. Germline CDR1 MNHEY, CDR2 SVGEGT. The CDR3 is 13 residues long. The DNA of the CDR3 is TGTGCCAGCAGTTACTCGATAGTTTGGGAGCAGTACTTC. Amino acids: CASSYSIVWEQYF.

A word on this clone: This same CDR3 is encoded by further DNA sequences in the sample. For the CDR3, the DNA is TGTGCCTGGAGTGTACAGAGCAATCAGCCCCAGCATTTT. Translated, it gives CAWSVQSNQPQHF. The V and J genes are TRBV30 and TRBJ1-5; D uncertain. The CDR3 loop spans 13 amino acids. Germline CDR1 is GTSNPN and CDR2 is SVGIG (reference sequence). V gave up 0 bases and J gave up 1 base, with 4 bases separating them.

The rearrangement joins TRBV7-2 to TRBJ1-2; D unresolved. Germline CDR1 and CDR2: SGHTA and FQGNSA. The CDR3 contains 14 residues. V lost 10 bases and J 8 bases, leaving 23 bases between the germline ends. The CDR3 sequence is CATPNSAGFGGYTF. CDR3 DNA sequence: TGTGCCACCCCCAACTCCGCGGGGTTCGGCGGCTACACCTTC.

The chain carries TRBV9 and TRBJ2-7; the D gene is possibly TRBD2 (7 bases). Germline values: CDR1 SGDLS, CDR2 YYNGEE. V was cut by 3 bases and J by 2 bases, with 18 bases left in between. The CDR3 runs 16 residues. This chain's CDR3 is CASSATGGPIPYEQYF. The CDR3 DNA is TGTGCCAGCAGCGCCACGGGGGGCCCAATCCCCTACGAGCAGTACTTC.

This chain connects TRBV7-7 to TRBJ2-3; 7 positions agree with TRBD1. Germline CDR1 reads SSHAT; CDR2 reads FNYEAQ (reference sequence). V dropped 5 bases and J dropped 5; count of bases not matched to a gene: 4. The CDR3 is 13 residues long. The CDR3 loop is CASSPYRGDTQYF. The CDR3 region has the DNA TGTGCCAGCAGCCCCTACAGGGGAGATACGCAGTATTTT.

The chain links TRBV5-1 to TRBJ1-2, with 9 bases that match TRBD1. The CDR3 sequence is 14 residues long. Germline CDR1 is SGHRS and CDR2 is YFSETQ. The junction had 7 bases not matched to a gene; V was cut back by 2 bases and J by 8 bases. The chain's CDR3 is CASSFRDRVYGYTF. The CDR3 region has the DNA TGCGCCAGCAGCTTCCGGGACAGGGTTTACGGCTACACCTTC.

The rearrangement uses TRBV28 and TRBJ2-7; perhaps TRBD1 as D (6 bases). The ends were cut back, 3 bases at V and 0 bases at J, with 9 bases in the middle. CDR3 size: 14 residues. CDR1 is MDHEN and CDR2 is SYDVKM in the germline V gene. Here the CDR3 DNA reads TGTGCCAGCAGTTTGAGGGGGTTCTCCTACGAGCAGTACTTC. It codes for CASSLRGFSYEQYF.

The chain uses TRBV11-2 and TRBJ2-3, with 7 nucleotides matching TRBD1. Germline trimming cut 5 bases from V and 5 bases from J; bases unmatched to any gene: 7. Germline assignment: CDR1 SGHAT and CDR2 FQNNGV. The CDR3 runs 14 residues. The DNA of the CDR3 is TGTGCCAGCAGCACGTTGACAGGGTTAGATACGCAGTATTTT. As protein: CASSTLTGLDTQYF. Together with reference TRBV11-2 and TRBJ2-3, the CDR3 gives the full variable domain: EAGVAQSPRYKIIEKRQSVAFWCNPISGHATLYWYQQILGQGPKLLIQFQNNGVVDDSQLPKDRFSAERLKGVDSTLKIQPAKLEDSAVYLCASSTLTGLDTQYFGPGTRLTVL.

This sequence joins TRBV24-1 and TRBJ2-1, with 7 bases matching TRBD2. Germline assignment: CDR1 KGHDR and CDR2 SFDVKD. The CDR3 consists of 15 residues. J lost 6 bases, V lost 2 bases, and 6 bases had no gene match. The CDR3 region has the DNA TGTGCCACCAGTGATTCCGGGGGGATAGGCAATGAGCAGTTCTTC. This sequence encodes CATSDSGGIGNEQFF.

This chain's CDR3 is CASSQTSPAGDTQYF. CDR3 bases: TGTGCCAGCAGTCAGACTAGCCCTGCGGGAGATACGCAGTATTTT. This rearrangement joins TRBV6-2 or TRBV6-3 to TRBJ2-3, with TRBD2 matching 7 bases. From germline, CDR1 is MNHEY and CDR2 SVGEGT. J lost 5 bases, V lost 5 bases, and 10 bases had no gene match. The CDR3 consists of 15 residues.

This clone was observed a single time. The V call is TRBV11-2, the J call TRBJ1-1; 7 positions match TRBD1. Germline lookup yields CDR1 SGHAT and CDR2 FQNNGV. CDR3 length equals 16 residues. V was clipped by 5 bases and J by 1 base; unmatched bases: 10. CDR3 protein: CASSKGALTANTEAFF. The CDR3 DNA sequence: TGTGCCAGCAGCAAGGGGGCACTGACGGCGAACACTGAAGCTTTCTTT.